This TCR beta chain was sequenced during a study of T cell repertoires in cytomegalovirus infection. Across the study: Public TCR beta signatures marked donors with CMV infection and the matching HLA.

Regarding this clonotype: Its cognate antigen is unknown.

MiXCR, run by TCRdb on the reads, gives a single entry per CDR3 protein. Here the sample spans some 940,000 distinct CDR3 sequences, roughly 30% being singletons. This clonotype was obtained from a human donor in good health (CMV status not recorded). Some clones in this sample may be carry-over from other donors' samples. The sample consisted of cultured CD8+ T cells from PBMCs, taken from culture after CMV antigen stimulation.

CDR3 bases: TGTGCCAGCAGCTTAACCTCGGCAGCCAACAATGAGCAGTTCTTC. Translated: CASSLTSAANNEQFF. The chain uses TRBV7-3 and TRBJ2-1; unclear D gene. CDR3 length: 15 residues. Germline V gene data show CDR1 as SGHTA and CDR2 as FQGTGA. V lost 0 bases and J 5 bases, leaving 11 bases between the germline ends.